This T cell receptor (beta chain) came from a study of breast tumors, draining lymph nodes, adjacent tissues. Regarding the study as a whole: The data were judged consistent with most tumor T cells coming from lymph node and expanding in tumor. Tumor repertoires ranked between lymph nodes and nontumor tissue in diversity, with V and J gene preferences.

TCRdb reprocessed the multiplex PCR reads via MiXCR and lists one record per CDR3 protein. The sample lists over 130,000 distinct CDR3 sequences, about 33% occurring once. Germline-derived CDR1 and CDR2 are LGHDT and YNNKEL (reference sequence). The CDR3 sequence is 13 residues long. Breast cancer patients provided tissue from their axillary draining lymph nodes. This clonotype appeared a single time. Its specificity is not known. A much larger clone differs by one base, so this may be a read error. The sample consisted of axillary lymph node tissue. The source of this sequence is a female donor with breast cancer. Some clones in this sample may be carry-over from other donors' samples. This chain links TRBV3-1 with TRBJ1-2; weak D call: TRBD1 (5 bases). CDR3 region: CASMLQGADSYIF. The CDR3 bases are TGTGCCAGCATGTTGCAGGGCGCTGATAGCTACATCTTC.